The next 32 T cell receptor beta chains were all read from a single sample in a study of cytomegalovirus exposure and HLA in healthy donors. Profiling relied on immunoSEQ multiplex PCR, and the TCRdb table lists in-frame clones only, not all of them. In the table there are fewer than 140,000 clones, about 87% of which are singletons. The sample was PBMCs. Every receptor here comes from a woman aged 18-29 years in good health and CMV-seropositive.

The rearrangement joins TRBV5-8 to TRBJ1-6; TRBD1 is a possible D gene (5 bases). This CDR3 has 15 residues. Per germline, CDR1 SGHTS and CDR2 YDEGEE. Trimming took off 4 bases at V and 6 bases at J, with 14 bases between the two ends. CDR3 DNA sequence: TGTGCCAGCAGCCTTACGACAGCCTTTAATTCACCCCTCCACTTT. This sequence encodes CASSLTTAFNSPLHF.

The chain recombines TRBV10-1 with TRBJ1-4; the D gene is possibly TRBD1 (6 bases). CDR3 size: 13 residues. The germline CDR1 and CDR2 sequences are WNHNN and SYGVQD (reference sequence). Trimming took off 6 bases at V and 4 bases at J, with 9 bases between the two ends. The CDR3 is CASSSGVNEKLFF. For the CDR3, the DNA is TGCGCCAGCAGCTCAGGGGTTAATGAAAAACTGTTTTTT.

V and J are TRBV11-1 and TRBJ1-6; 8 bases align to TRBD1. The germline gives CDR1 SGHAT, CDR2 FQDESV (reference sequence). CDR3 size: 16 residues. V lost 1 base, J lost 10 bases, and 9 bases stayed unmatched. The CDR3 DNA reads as TGTGCCAGCAGCTTAGACCCTGGACAGGGCCGATCACCCCTCCACTTT. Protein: CASSLDPGQGRSPLHF.

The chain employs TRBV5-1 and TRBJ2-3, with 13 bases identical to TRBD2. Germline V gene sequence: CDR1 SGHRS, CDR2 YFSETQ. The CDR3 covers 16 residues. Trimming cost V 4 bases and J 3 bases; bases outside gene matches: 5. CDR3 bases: TGCGCCAGCAGCCATACGACTAGCGGGGGGACAGATACGCAGTATTTT. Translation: CASSHTTSGGTDTQYF.

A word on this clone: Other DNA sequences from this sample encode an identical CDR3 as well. The CDR3 spells CASSLGAGGYEQYF. As DNA, the CDR3 is TGTGCCAGCAGTTTAGGGGCAGGGGGGTACGAGCAGTACTTC. The chain uses TRBV27 and TRBJ2-7; maybe TRBD1 (7 bases). CDR3 length: 14 residues. Germline V gene data show CDR1 as MNHEY and CDR2 as SMNVEV (reference sequence). Deletions cut 2 bases from V and 4 bases from J, with 12 bases between.

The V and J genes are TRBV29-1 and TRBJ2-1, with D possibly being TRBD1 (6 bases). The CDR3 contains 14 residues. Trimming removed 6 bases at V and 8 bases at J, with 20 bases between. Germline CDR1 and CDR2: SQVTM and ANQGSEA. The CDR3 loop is CSVPPGAHGDEQFF. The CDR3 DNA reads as TGCAGCGTCCCTCCAGGGGCCCATGGGGATGAGCAGTTCTTC.

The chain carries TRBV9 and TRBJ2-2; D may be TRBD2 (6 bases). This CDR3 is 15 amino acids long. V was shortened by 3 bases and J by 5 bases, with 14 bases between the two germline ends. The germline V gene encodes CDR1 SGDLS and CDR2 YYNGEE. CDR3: CASSDGRRETGELFF. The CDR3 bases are TGTGCCAGCAGCGACGGACGGCGGGAAACCGGGGAGCTGTTTTTT.

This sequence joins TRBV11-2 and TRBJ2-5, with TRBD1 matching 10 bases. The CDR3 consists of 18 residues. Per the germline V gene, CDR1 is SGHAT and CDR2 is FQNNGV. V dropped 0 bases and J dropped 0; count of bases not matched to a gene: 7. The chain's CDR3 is CASSLERQGAKYQETQYF. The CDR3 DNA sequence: TGTGCCAGCAGCTTAGAGCGACAGGGGGCTAAGTACCAAGAGACCCAGTACTTC. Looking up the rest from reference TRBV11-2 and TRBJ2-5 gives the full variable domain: EAGVAQSPRYKIIEKRQSVAFWCNPISGHATLYWYQQILGQGPKLLIQFQNNGVVDDSQLPKDRFSAERLKGVDSTLKIQPAKLEDSAVYLCASSLERQGAKYQETQYFGPGTRLLVL.

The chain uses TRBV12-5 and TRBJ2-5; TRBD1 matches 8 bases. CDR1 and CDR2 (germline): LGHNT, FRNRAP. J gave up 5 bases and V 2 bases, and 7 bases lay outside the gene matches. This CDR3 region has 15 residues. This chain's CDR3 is CASGLWTGRVETQYF. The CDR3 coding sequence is TGTGCTAGTGGTTTGTGGACAGGGCGGGTCGAGACCCAGTACTTC.

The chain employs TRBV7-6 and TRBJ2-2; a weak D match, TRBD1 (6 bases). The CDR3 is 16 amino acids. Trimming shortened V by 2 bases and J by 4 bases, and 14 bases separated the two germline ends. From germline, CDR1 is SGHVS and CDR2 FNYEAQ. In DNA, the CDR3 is TGTGCCAGCAGCTTATTGGGGGCCTCGTTCACCGGGGAGCTGTTTTTT. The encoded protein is CASSLLGASFTGELFF. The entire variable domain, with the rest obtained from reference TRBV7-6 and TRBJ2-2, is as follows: GAGVSQSPRYKVTKRGQDVALRCDPISGHVSLYWYRQALGQGPEFLTYFNYEAQQDKSGLPNDRFSAERPEGSISTLTIQRTEQRDSAMYRCASSLLGASFTGELFFGEGSRLTVL.

The CDR3 protein is CAISEGTGHQPQHF. CDR3 DNA sequence: TGTGCCATCAGTGAGGGGACAGGACATCAGCCCCAGCATTTT. The chain employs TRBV10-3 and TRBJ1-5, with TRBD1 identical over 8 bases. Germline V lookup: CDR1 ENHRY, CDR2 SYGVKD. V lost 2 bases and J lost 5; bases outside the gene matches: 2. This CDR3 has 14 residues.

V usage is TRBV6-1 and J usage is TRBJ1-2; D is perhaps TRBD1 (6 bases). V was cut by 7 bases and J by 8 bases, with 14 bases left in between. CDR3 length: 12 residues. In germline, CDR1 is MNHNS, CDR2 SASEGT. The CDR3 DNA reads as TGTGCCAGCACAACAGGGTTGGAGGGCTACACCTTC. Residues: CASTTGLEGYTF.

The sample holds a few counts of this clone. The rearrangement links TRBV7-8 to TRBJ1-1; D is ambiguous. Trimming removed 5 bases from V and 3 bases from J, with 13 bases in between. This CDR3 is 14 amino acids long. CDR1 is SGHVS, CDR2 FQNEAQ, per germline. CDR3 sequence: CASSPTRKDTEAFF. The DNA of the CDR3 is TGTGCCAGCAGCCCAACGAGGAAGGACACTGAAGCTTTCTTT.

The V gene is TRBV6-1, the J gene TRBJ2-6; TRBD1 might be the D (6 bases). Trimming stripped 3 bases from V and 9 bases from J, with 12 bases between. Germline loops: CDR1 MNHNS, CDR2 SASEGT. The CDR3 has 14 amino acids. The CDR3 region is CASSDRGQNNVLTF. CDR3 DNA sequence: TGTGCCAGCAGTGATAGAGGACAGAACAACGTCCTGACTTTC.

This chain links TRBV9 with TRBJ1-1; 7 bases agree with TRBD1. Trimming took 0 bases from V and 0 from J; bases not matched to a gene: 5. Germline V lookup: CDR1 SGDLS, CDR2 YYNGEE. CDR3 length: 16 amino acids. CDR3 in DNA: TGTGCCAGCAGCGTAGAGGGACAGCTGATGAACACTGAAGCTTTCTTT. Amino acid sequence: CASSVEGQLMNTEAFF.

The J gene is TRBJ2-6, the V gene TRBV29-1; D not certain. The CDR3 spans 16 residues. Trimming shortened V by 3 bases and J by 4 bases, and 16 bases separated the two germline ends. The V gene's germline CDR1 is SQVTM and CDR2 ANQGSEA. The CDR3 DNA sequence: TGCAGCGTTGACACAGACGGTGATGGAGGGGCCAACGTCCTGACTTTC. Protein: CSVDTDGDGGANVLTF. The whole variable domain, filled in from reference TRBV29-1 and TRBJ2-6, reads SAVISQKPSRDICQRGTSLTIQCQVDSQVTMMFWYRQQPGQSLTLIATANQGSEATYESGFVIDKFPISRPNLTFSTLTVSNMSPEDSSIYLCSVDTDGDGGANVLTFGAGSRLTVL.

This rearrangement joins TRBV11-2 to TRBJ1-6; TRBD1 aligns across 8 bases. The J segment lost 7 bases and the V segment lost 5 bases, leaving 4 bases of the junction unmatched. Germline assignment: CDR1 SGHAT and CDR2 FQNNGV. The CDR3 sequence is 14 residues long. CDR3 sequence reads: CASSLRGPNSPLHF. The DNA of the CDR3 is TGTGCCAGCAGCCTCAGGGGGCCCAATTCACCCCTCCACTTT.

CDR3 in amino acids: CASTMYRGRMSSDEKLFF. CDR3 DNA sequence: TGTGCCAGCACCATGTACAGGGGGCGAATGTCAAGCGATGAAAAACTGTTTTTT. The chain links TRBV16 to TRBJ1-4, with 9 bases lining up with TRBD1. The CDR3 extends over 18 amino acids. V shed 7 bases, J shed 6 bases, and the junction held 18 bases outside the gene matches. Germline values: CDR1 KGHSY, CDR2 FQNENV.

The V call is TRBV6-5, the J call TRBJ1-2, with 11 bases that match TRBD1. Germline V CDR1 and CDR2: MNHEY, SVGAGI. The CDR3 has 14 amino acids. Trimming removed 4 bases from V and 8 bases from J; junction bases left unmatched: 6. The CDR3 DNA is TGTGCCAGCAGTTCTGGACAGGGGGCTGGGGGCTACACCTTC. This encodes CASSSGQGAGGYTF.

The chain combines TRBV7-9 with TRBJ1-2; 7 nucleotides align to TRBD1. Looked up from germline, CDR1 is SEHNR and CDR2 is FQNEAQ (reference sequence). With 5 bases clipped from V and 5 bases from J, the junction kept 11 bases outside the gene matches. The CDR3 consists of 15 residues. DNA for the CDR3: TGTGCCAGCAGCGCCACAGGGGCCGCCCTATATGGCTACACCTTC. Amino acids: CASSATGAALYGYTF.

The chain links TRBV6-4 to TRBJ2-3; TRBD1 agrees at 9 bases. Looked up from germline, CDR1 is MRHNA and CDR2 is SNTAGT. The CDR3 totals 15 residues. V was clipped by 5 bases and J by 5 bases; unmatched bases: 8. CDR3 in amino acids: CASSPRTGEGDTQYF. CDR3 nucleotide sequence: TGTGCCAGCAGTCCTAGGACAGGGGAGGGAGATACGCAGTATTTT.

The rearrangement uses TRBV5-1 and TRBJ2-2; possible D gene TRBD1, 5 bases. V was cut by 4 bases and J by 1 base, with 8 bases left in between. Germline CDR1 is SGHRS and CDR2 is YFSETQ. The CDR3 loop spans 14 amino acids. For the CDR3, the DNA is TGCGCCAGCAGCATTGGACAGAACACCGGGGAGCTGTTTTTT. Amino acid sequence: CASSIGQNTGELFF.

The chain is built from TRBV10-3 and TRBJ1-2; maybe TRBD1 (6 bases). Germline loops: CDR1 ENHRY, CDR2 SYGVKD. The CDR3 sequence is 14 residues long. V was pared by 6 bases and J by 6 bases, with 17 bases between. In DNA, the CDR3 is TGTGCCATCAGCGAAAAGGGGGGGCGGGATGGCTACACCTTC. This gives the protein CAISEKGGRDGYTF.

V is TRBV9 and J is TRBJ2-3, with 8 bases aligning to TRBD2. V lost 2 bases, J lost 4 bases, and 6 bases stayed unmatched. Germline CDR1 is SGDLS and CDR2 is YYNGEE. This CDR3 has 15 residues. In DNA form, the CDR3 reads TGTGCCAGCAGCGTGGCGGGGGGAGAGGCAGATACGCAGTATTTT. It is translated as CASSVAGGEADTQYF.

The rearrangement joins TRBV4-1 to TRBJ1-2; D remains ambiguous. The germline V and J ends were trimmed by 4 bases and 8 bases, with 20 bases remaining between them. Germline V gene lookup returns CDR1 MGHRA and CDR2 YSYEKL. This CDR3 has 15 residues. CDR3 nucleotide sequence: TGCGCCAGCAGCCTAAGTGCGGGTATATTTAACGGCTACACCTTC. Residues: CASSLSAGIFNGYTF.

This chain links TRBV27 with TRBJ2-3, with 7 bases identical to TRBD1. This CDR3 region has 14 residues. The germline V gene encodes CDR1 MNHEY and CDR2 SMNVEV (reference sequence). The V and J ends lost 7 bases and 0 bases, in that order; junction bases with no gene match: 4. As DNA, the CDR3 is TGTGCCAGCACCGGGACAGCGAGCACAGATACGCAGTATTTT. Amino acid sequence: CASTGTASTDTQYF.

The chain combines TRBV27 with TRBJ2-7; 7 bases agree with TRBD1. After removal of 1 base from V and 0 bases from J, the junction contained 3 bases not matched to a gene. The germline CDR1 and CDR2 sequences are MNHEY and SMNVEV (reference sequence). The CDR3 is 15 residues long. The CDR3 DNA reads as TGTGCCAGCAGTTTATGGACAGGTAGCTCCTACGAGCAGTACTTC. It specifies CASSLWTGSSYEQYF.

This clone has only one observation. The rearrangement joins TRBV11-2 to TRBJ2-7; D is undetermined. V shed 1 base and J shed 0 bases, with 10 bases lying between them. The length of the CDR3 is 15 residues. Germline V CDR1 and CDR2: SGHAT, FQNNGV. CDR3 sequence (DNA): TGTGCCAGCAGCTTAGGGGCAGCAAGCTCCTACGAGCAGTACGTC. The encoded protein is CASSLGAASSYEQYV.

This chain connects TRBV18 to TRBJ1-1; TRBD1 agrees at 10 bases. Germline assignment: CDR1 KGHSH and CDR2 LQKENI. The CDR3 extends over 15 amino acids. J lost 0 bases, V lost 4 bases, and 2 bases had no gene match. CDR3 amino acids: CASSRTGGLNTEAFF. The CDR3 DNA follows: TGTGCCAGCTCACGGACAGGGGGATTGAACACTGAAGCTTTCTTT. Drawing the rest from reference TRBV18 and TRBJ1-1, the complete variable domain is NAGVMQNPRHLVRRRGQEARLRCSPMKGHSHVYWYRQLPEEGLKFMVYLQKENIIDESGMPKERFSAEFPKEGPSILRIQQVVRGDSAAYFCASSRTGGLNTEAFFGQGTRLTVV.

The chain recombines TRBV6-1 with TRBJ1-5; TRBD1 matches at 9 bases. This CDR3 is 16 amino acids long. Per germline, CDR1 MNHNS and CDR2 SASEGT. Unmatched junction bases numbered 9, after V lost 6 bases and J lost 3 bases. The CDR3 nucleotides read TGTGCCAGCAGGGAACCGGGACAGGGTGACAATCAGCCCCAGCATTTT. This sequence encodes CASREPGQGDNQPQHF.

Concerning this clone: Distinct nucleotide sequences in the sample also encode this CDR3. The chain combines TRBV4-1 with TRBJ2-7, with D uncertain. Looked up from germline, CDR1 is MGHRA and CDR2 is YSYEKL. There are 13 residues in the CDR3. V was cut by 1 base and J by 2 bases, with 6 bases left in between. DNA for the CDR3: TGCGCCAGCAGCCAAGGAGCCCCCTACGAGCAGTACTTC. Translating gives CASSQGAPYEQYF.

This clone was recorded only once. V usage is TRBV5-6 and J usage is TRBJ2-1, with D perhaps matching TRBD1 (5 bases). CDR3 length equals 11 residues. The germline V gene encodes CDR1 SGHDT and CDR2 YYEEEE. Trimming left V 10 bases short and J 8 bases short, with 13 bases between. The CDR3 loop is CAFGRDHEQFF. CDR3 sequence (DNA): TGTGCCTTCGGCAGGGATCATGAGCAGTTCTTC.